Listed here are 13 T cell receptor beta chains from one sample, sequenced in a study of CD8 T cells in ankylosing spondylitis. Their target antigens are unknown. Study findings and constraints: Made up of about eight highly homologous variants, a TCR beta motif appeared characteristic of ankylosing spondylitis blood.

One entry per CDR3 protein, called by TCRdb with MiXCR from the 5' RACE reads. This sample has about 220,000 distinct CDR3 sequences, with 15% to 20% found just once. The sample comprised blood, either unsorted or a sorted T cell fraction (not recorded which). The receptors were gathered from a male donor with ankylosing spondylitis.

This chain links TRBV11-2 with TRBJ1-5; D might be TRBD1 (5 bases). The CDR3 runs to 15 residues. CDR1 is SGHAT and CDR2 is FQNNGV in the germline V gene. V dropped 7 bases and J dropped 4 bases, with 17 bases sitting between them. In nucleotides, the CDR3 is TGTGCCAGCACCTCCCCGGGGGGGGTGAATCAGCCCCAGCATTTT. Its protein product is CASTSPGGVNQPQHF.

This clonotype appeared a few times. This chain connects TRBV7-8 to TRBJ2-7; D ambiguous. Germline CDR1 reads SGHVS; CDR2 reads FQNEAQ. This CDR3 is built from 12 residues. The V end was cut by 5 bases, the J end by 6 bases, with 11 bases between. The CDR3 loop reads CASSHPPGEQYF. CDR3 DNA: TGTGCCAGCAGCCACCCCCCTGGCGAGCAGTACTTC. Filled out from reference TRBV7-8 and TRBJ2-7, the complete variable domain reads GAGVSQSPRYKVAKRGQDVALRCDPISGHVSLFWYQQALGQGPEFLTYFQNEAQLDKSGLPSDRFFAERPEGSVSTLKIQRTQQEDSAVYLCASSHPPGEQYFGPGTRLTVT.

The chain has TRBV12-3 or TRBV12-4 and TRBJ1-3; D not resolved. Trimming cost V 1 base and J 0 bases, with 7 bases left between them. This CDR3 comprises 15 residues. The CDR3 nucleotides read TGTGCCAGCAGTTTAGGGGCTAGCTCTGGAAACACCATATATTTT. Translated: CASSLGASSGNTIYF.

J is TRBJ1-1 and V is TRBV19; D not resolved. The germline gives CDR1 LNHDA, CDR2 SQIVND (reference sequence). With 6 bases removed from V and 6 bases from J, the gap between germline ends came to 11 bases. CDR3 length equals 12 residues. For the CDR3, the DNA is TGTGCCAGTAGCGCCCCGGCCTCTGAAGCTTTCTTT. This gives the protein CASSAPASEAFF.

The chain couples TRBV7-9 to TRBJ2-7, with TRBD1 matching 9 bases. This CDR3 has 15 residues. V lost 6 bases and J lost 2; bases outside the gene matches: 8. Germline V gene sequence: CDR1 SEHNR, CDR2 FQNEAQ (reference sequence). The CDR3 coding sequence is TGTGCCAGCAGTGGACAGGGGTCTTTAACCTACGAGCAGTACTTC. Translating gives CASSGQGSLTYEQYF.

In its sample, this clonotype was seen a few times. V and J are TRBV5-6 and TRBJ1-5; 7 nucleotides match TRBD1. This CDR3 has 15 amino acids. CDR1 is SGHDT and CDR2 is YYEEEE in the germline V gene. V trimming: 3 bases; J trimming: 5 bases; junction bases outside the gene matches: 8. This chain's CDR3 is CASSSGAGGHQPQHF. DNA for the CDR3: TGTGCCAGCAGCTCCGGGGCAGGGGGTCATCAGCCCCAGCATTTT. Full variable domain (remainder filled in from reference TRBV5-6 and TRBJ1-5): DAGVTQSPTHLIKTRGQQVTLRCSPKSGHDTVSWYQQALGQGPQFIFQYYEEEERQRGNFPDRFSGHQFPNYSSELNVNALLLGDSALYLCASSSGAGGHQPQHFGDGTRLSIL.

This clonotype has just a few counts. The V call is TRBV12-3 or TRBV12-4, the J call TRBJ1-5, with a weak D call TRBD1 (6 bases). Trimming removed 5 bases from V and 3 bases from J, with 14 bases in between. The CDR3 is 15 amino acids. The CDR3 coding sequence is TGTGCCAGCAGTACCGTCGACAGGATCAATCAGCCCCAGCATTTT. Amino acids: CASSTVDRINQPQHF.

This rearrangement joins TRBV7-9 to TRBJ1-1; possible D gene TRBD1, 6 bases. The CDR3 has 13 residues. The V gene lost 5 bases and the J gene lost 6 bases, with 13 bases spanning the gap. Germline V CDR1 and CDR2: SEHNR, FQNEAQ (reference sequence). The CDR3: CASSRAGAAEAFF. The DNA of the CDR3 is TGTGCCAGCAGCCGTGCAGGGGCGGCTGAAGCTTTCTTT.

CDR3 in amino acids: CASSPEVARGLYEQYF. The CDR3 DNA is TGTGCCAGCAGTCCCGAGGTGGCCAGGGGACTATACGAGCAGTACTTC. The rearrangement links TRBV12-3 or TRBV12-4 to TRBJ2-7; a possible D gene is TRBD2 (7 bases). V lost 5 bases and J lost 4, with 21 bases in between. The CDR3 spans 16 residues.

In this sample, this clonotype turned up a few times. The CDR3 DNA is TGTGCCAGCAGTTTATCTTTCCCCGACAGGTTAGGGGGCGAGCAGTACTTC. This gives the protein CASSLSFPDRLGGEQYF. The chain joins TRBV27 to TRBJ2-7, with D maybe TRBD1 (6 bases). Per the germline V gene, CDR1 is MNHEY and CDR2 is SMNVEV (reference sequence). The V end was cut by 0 bases, the J end by 6 bases, with 21 bases between. This CDR3 is built from 17 residues.

The chain joins TRBV6-1 to TRBJ1-1; 8 nucleotides agree with TRBD1. Germline V CDR1 and CDR2: MNHNS, SASEGT. The CDR3 length is 12 residues. V shed 7 bases and J 5 bases; nucleotides not matched to a gene: 3. CDR3: CASTTGGTEAFF. For the CDR3, the DNA is TGTGCCAGCACAACAGGGGGTACTGAAGCTTTCTTT.

CDR3 residues: CASSRPGQEYPQHF. The CDR3 region has the DNA TGTGCCAGCAGCCGCCCGGGACAGGAATACCCCCAGCATTTT. The rearrangement links TRBV7-9 to TRBJ1-5, with 8 bases that match TRBD1. J lost 10 bases, V lost 5 bases, and 10 bases had no gene match. Per the germline V gene, CDR1 is SEHNR and CDR2 is FQNEAQ (reference sequence). The CDR3 is made up of 14 amino acids.

In its sample, this clonotype was seen a few times. The genes are TRBV4-2 and TRBJ2-7, with 10 bases identical to TRBD2. Germline V CDR1 and CDR2: LGHNA, YNFKEQ. The trim removed 4 bases at V and 4 bases at J, leaving 7 bases unmatched. This CDR3 contains 15 residues. DNA for the CDR3: TGTGCCAGCAGCCCTGGACTAGCGGAGACGTACGAGCAGTACTTC. Amino acids: CASSPGLAETYEQYF.